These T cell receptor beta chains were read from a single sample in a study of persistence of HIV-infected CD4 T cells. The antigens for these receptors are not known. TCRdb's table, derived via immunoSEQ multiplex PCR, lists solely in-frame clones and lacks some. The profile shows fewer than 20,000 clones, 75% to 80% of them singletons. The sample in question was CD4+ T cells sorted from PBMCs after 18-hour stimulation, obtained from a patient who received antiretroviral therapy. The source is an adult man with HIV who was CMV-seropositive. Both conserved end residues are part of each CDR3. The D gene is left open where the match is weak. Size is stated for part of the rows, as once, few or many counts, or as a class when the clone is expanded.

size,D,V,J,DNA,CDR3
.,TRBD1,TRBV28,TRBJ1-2,TGTGCCAGCAGGAGACGGCAGGGGGGTTTTAAGGACACCTTC,CASRRRQGGFKDTF
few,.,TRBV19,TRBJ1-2,TGTGCCAGTAGTAGTAGGAACAGGGACCTACATGGCTACACCTTC,CASSSRNRDLHGYTF
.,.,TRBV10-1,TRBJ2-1,TGCGCCAGCAGTGAAGGGGGAAACTACAATGAGCAGTTCTTC,CASSEGGNYNEQFF
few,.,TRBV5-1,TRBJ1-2,TGCGCCAGCAGCTTGGGAGCTAACTATGGCTACACCTTC,CASSLGANYGYTF
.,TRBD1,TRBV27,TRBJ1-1,TGTGCCAGCAGTGTGGGACAGCTGAACACTGAAGCTTTCTTT,CASSVGQLNTEAFF
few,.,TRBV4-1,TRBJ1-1,TGCGCCAGCAGGCCGTGGCAGGGAGCTTTCTTT,CASRPWQGAFF
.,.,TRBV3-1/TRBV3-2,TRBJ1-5,TGTGCCAGCAGCCAAGATACGGCTCAGCCCCAGCATTTT,CASSQDTAQPQHF
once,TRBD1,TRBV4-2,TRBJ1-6,TGTGCCAGCAGCCAAGAGAGGACAGGCAGTAATTCACCCCTCCACTTT,CASSQERTGSNSPLHF
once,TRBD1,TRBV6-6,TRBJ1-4,TGTGCCAGCAGTCCATGGAGACAGGGTGGTGAAAAACTGTTTTTT,CASSPWRQGGEKLFF
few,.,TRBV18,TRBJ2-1,TGTGCCAGCTCACCGGATCAGGTGAGCTCCTACAATGAGCAGTTCTTC,CASSPDQVSSYNEQFF
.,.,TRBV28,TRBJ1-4,TGTGCCAGCAGTTTCGAGAGGAACAGGGCCCTATCAACTAATGAAAAACTGTTTTTT,CASSFERNRALSTNEKLFF
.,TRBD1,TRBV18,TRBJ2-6,TGTGCCAGCTCACTAGCCGGGACAGGGCCCATCTCTGGGGCCAACGTCCTGACTTTC,CASSLAGTGPISGANVLTF
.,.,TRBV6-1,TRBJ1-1,TGTGCCAGCAGTGCGAGGGGAGGGAGATCGAACACTGAAGCTTTCTTT,CASSARGGRSNTEAFF
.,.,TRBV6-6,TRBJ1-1,TGTGCCAGCAGTTACCCACAGGCACCGAACACTGAAGCTTTCTTT,CASSYPQAPNTEAFF
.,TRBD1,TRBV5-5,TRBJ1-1,TGTGCCAGCAGCTTGACAGGGGGCTCAAACACTGAAGCTTTCTTT,CASSLTGGSNTEAFF
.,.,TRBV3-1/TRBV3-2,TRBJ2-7,TGTGCCAGCAGCCAGGACAGAGCTTCCTACGAGCAGTACTTC,CASSQDRASYEQYF
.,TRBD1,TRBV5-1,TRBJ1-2,TGCGCCAGCAGCCTAGACAGGGCCCCCGGAGAGTATGGCTACACCTTC,CASSLDRAPGEYGYTF
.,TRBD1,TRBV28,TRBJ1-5,TGTGCCAGCAGTCCAGGGGGAAAAAGCAATCAGCCCCAGCATTTT,CASSPGGKSNQPQHF
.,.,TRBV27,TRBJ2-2,TGTGCCAGCAGTTTGAGAAACACCGGGGAGCTGTTTTTT,CASSLRNTGELFF
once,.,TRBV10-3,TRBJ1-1,TGTGCCATCAATAGGGGGGGGACTACTGAAGCTTTCTTT,CAINRGGTTEAFF
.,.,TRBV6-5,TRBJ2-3,TGTGCCAGCAGTTACAGGGGGGGGAGCACAGATACGCAGTATTTT,CASSYRGGSTDTQYF
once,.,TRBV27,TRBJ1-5,TGTGCCAGCAGACTCGGACAGATTAGCAATCAGCCCCAGCATTTT,CASRLGQISNQPQHF
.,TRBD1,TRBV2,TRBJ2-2,TGTGCCAGCAAACAGGGGGCGCCCGGGGAGCTGTTTTTT,CASKQGAPGELFF
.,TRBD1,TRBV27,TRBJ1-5,TGTGCCAGCAGTCGCCTCGGGACAGGGCGTCAGCCCCAGCATTTT,CASSRLGTGRQPQHF
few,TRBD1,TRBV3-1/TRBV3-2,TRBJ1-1,TGTGCCAGCAGCCCTGACGGGACAGGGACGGACACTGAAGCTTTCTTT,CASSPDGTGTDTEAFF